Listed below are T cell receptor beta chains from one sample, sequenced in a study of blood T cells in healthy people across ages. MiXCR was run by TCRdb on the 5' RACE reads, yielding one entry per CDR3 protein. The sample lists about 1,400,000 distinct CDR3 sequences; roughly 64% were seen once. The sequencing input was blood. The receptor set was obtained from a man aged 18 to 29 in good health. Each CDR3 is given with its conserved first and last residue. D genes are given only for firm matches. Part of the rows lack a size; the others show once, few, many or a class for expanded clones.

>-|-|13|TRBV29-1|TRBJ1-1
CSVVPQGGTEAFF
TGCAGCGTTGTCCCCCAGGGTGGCACTGAAGCTTTCTTT
>-|-|13|TRBV29-1|TRBJ1-1
CSVGGSYNTEAFF
TGCAGCGTTGGTGGGTCTTATAACACTGAAGCTTTCTTT
>-|-|14|TRBV5-1|TRBJ1-2
CASSPETTNYGYTF
TGCGCCAGCAGCCCCGAGACCACTAACTATGGCTACACCTTC
>few|-|13|TRBV12-3/TRBV12-4|TRBJ1-2
CASRQGGENGYTF
TGTGCCAGCAGACAGGGAGGCGAAAATGGCTACACCTTC
>-|-|13|TRBV14|TRBJ2-1
CASSQGLELEQFF
TGTGCCAGCAGCCAAGGACTAGAGCTTGAGCAGTTCTTC
>-|-|14|TRBV6-6|TRBJ2-5
CASSYRRAQETQYF
TGTGCCAGCAGTTATCGCAGGGCCCAAGAGACCCAGTACTTC
>once|-|14|TRBV13|TRBJ1-1
CASSLSDANTEAFF
TGTGCCAGCAGCTTATCTGACGCGAACACTGAAGCTTTCTTT
>-|-|16|TRBV4-1|TRBJ1-4
CASSQDRRGYPEELFF
TGCGCCAGCAGCCAAGATAGGCGGGGATACCCCGAGGAACTGTTTTTT
>-|-|13|TRBV7-9|TRBJ1-2
CASSLDRENGYTF
TGTGCCAGCAGCTTAGACAGGGAGAATGGCTACACCTTC
>-|-|14|TRBV7-2|TRBJ2-7
CASSLRTVSYEQYF
TGTGCCAGCAGCCTCCGGACGGTCTCCTACGAGCAGTACTTC
>-|-|11|TRBV7-9|TRBJ1-1
CASSPGPEAFF
TGTGCCAGCAGCCCTGGCCCTGAAGCTTTCTTT
>few|-|13|TRBV28|TRBJ1-1
CASTLTANTEAFF
TGTGCCAGCACCCTTACAGCCAACACTGAAGCTTTCTTT
>once|-|16|TRBV27|TRBJ2-1
CASSPRGESSYNEQFF
TGTGCCAGCAGTCCCCGGGGTGAAAGCTCCTACAATGAGCAGTTCTTC
>medium-sized|TRBD2|15|TRBV7-2|TRBJ2-5
CASSLGRGGPETQYF
TGTGCCAGCAGCTTAGGGCGGGGGGGCCCAGAGACCCAGTACTTC
>-|-|18|TRBV4-2|TRBJ2-1
CASSQDLVGQGNHNEQFF
TGTGCCAGCAGCCAAGATCTGGTGGGGCAGGGGAACCACAATGAGCAGTTCTTC
>few|TRBD1|17|TRBV25-1|TRBJ1-2
CASSERFGTGTTYGYTF
TGTGCCAGCAGTGAACGTTTCGGGACAGGGACCACCTATGGCTACACCTTC
>-|-|13|TRBV6-5|TRBJ2-7
CASSQGHRNEQYF
TGTGCCAGCAGTCAGGGACATCGAAACGAGCAGTACTTC
>-|TRBD1|14|TRBV9|TRBJ2-1
CASSVGDSFIGQFF
TGTGCCAGCAGCGTAGGGGACAGCTTTATCGGGCAGTTCTTC
>-|-|13|TRBV7-2|TRBJ1-2
CASSPDSGWDYTF
TGTGCCAGCAGCCCCGACTCAGGGTGGGACTACACCTTC
>-|-|14|TRBV25-1|TRBJ1-1
CASSEYAGRPEAFF
TGTGCCAGCAGTGAATATGCCGGGCGGCCTGAAGCTTTCTTT
>-|TRBD1|14|TRBV7-2|TRBJ2-7
CASSSDRGRDEQYF
TGTGCCAGCAGCTCGGACAGGGGGCGGGACGAGCAGTACTTC
>-|-|14|TRBV6-2/TRBV6-3|TRBJ2-4
CASSYTGPKNIQYF
TGTGCCAGCAGTTATACGGGACCAAAAAACATTCAGTACTTC
>-|-|14|TRBV7-6|TRBJ2-1
CASSSGTINNEQFF
TGTGCCAGCAGCTCCGGTACCATCAACAATGAGCAGTTCTTC
>few|-|14|TRBV29-1|TRBJ2-1
CSVVTPSSYNEQFF
TGCAGCGTTGTGACCCCAAGCTCCTACAATGAGCAGTTCTTC
>-|TRBD2|15|TRBV7-8|TRBJ2-7
CASSKTSGLSYEQYF
TGTGCCAGCAGCAAAACTAGCGGCCTATCCTACGAGCAGTACTTC
>-|-|12|TRBV30|TRBJ1-1
CACSVISTEAFF
TGTGCCTGTAGTGTAATCTCCACTGAAGCTTTCTTT
>few|-|13|TRBV12-3/TRBV12-4|TRBJ2-5
CASTGGRQETQYF
TGTGCCAGCACTGGCGGGCGACAAGAGACCCAGTACTTC
>-|-|14|TRBV29-1|TRBJ1-5
CSVEDWLPNQPQHF
TGCAGCGTTGAGGACTGGCTGCCCAATCAGCCCCAGCATTTT
>-|-|13|TRBV12-3/TRBV12-4|TRBJ1-5
CASSWAEDQPQHF
TGTGCCAGCAGTTGGGCGGAGGATCAGCCCCAGCATTTT
>-|-|12|TRBV4-2|TRBJ1-5
CASSQAGQPQHF
TGTGCCAGCAGCCAAGCGGGTCAGCCCCAGCATTTT
>-|-|14|TRBV6-4|TRBJ1-2
CASSVSEPNYGYTF
TGTGCCAGCAGTGTTTCGGAGCCCAACTATGGCTACACCTTC
>-|-|15|TRBV3-1|TRBJ2-5
CASSQGQGLGETQYF
TGTGCCAGCAGCCAAGGGCAAGGCCTCGGAGAGACCCAGTACTTC
>-|TRBD2|16|TRBV27|TRBJ2-3
CASSLSGLASTDTQYF
TGTGCCAGCAGTTTATCGGGACTAGCTAGCACAGATACGCAGTATTTT
>-|-|14|TRBV18|TRBJ1-1
CASSPEESNTEAFF
TGTGCCAGCTCACCCGAAGAGTCGAACACTGAAGCTTTCTTT
>-|TRBD2|15|TRBV20-1|TRBJ2-3
CSAPPGGGPGDTQYF
TGCAGTGCTCCCCCGGGAGGGGGGCCGGGAGATACGCAGTATTTT
>few|TRBD1|12|TRBV10-3|TRBJ2-7
CASRDRVIEQYF
TGTGCCAGCCGGGACAGGGTGATCGAGCAGTACTTC
>-|-|18|TRBV7-7|TRBJ2-5
CASSLYRRTKNLEETQYF
TGTGCTAGCAGCTTATACCGGCGGACGAAGAATTTGGAAGAGACCCAGTACTTC
>-|-|17|TRBV18|TRBJ1-2
CASSLNPGSTGRYGYTF
TGTGCCAGCTCACTGAACCCCGGATCAACCGGACGGTATGGCTACACCTTC
>-|TRBD1|13|TRBV19|TRBJ1-2
CASTGTGGGGYTF
TGTGCCAGTACCGGGACAGGGGGCGGAGGCTACACCTTC
>-|-|16|TRBV28|TRBJ1-1
CASLKTALGLNTEAFF
TGTGCCAGTTTAAAGACCGCCTTAGGATTGAACACTGAAGCTTTCTTT
>-|-|13|TRBV4-1|TRBJ2-3
CASSRRTLYEQYF
TGCGCCAGCAGCCGACGTACCTTATACGAGCAGTATTTT
>many|-|17|TRBV4-1|TRBJ1-2
CASSHLLRGPRGYGYTF
TGCGCCAGCAGCCATCTCCTAAGGGGACCGAGGGGCTATGGCTACACCTTC
>few|TRBD2|14|TRBV20-1|TRBJ2-7
CSARVKGGVGEQYF
TGCAGTGCTAGAGTTAAGGGAGGGGTGGGTGAGCAGTACTTC
>-|-|15|TRBV9|TRBJ1-1
CASSARLGTNTEAFF
TGTGCCAGCAGCGCCCGTTTAGGTACGAACACTGAAGCTTTCTTT
>-|-|13|TRBV5-6|TRBJ2-7
CASSFVYVGVEFF
TGTGCCAGCAGCTTTGTTTATGTGGGAGTGGAGTTCTTC
>-|TRBD2|14|TRBV14|TRBJ2-2
CASSQGTRSGELFF
TGTGCCAGCAGCCAAGGGACTAGGTCCGGGGAGCTGTTTTTT
>-|-|14|TRBV6-5|TRBJ2-6
CASSYLSGVNVLTF
TGTGCCAGCAGTTACCTTTCTGGGGTCAACGTCCTGACTTTC
>-|TRBD2|17|TRBV7-6|TRBJ2-3
CASSPQILAGYTDTQYF
TGTGCCAGCAGCCCACAAATACTAGCGGGGTACACAGATACGCAGTATTTT